The 17 T cell receptor beta chains below were found in one sample sequenced in a study of CD8+ T cells in alopecia areata. The treatment was: oral pan-JAK inhibitor, 5-10 mg twice daily. cDNA serving as the sequencing template came from extracted, reverse transcribed RNA. Assay: immunoSEQ multiplex PCR; the TCRdb copy retains only in-frame clones and omits some. Among over 150,000 clones listed, around 60% were seen once. Sequencing was performed on CD4+ T cells sorted from blood, taken at week 4, from a patient treated with tofacitinib. The receptors here all came from a human donor with alopecia areata.

This clone was detected only a few times. The chain joins TRBV7-9 to TRBJ1-2; D gene uncertain. From germline, CDR1 is SEHNR and CDR2 FQNEAQ (reference sequence). V was cut by 5 bases and J by 8 bases, with 21 bases left in between. This CDR3 has 15 amino acids. CDR3 protein: CASSPRWADLGGYTF. CDR3 coding DNA: TGTGCCAGCAGCCCGCGGTGGGCAGATCTCGGAGGCTACACCTTC.

This chain links TRBV30 with TRBJ2-2, with unresolved D. V was pared by 2 bases and J by 6 bases, with 13 bases between. Germline V lookup: CDR1 GTSNPN, CDR2 SVGIG (reference sequence). This CDR3 has 14 residues. The CDR3 is CAWSYSPSSGELFF. CDR3 sequence (DNA): TGTGCCTGGAGTTACTCCCCTTCATCCGGGGAGCTGTTTTTT. The complete variable domain, with remaining parts taken from reference TRBV30 and TRBJ2-2, reads SQTIHQWPATLVQPVGSPLSLECTVEGTSNPNLYWYRQAAGRGLQLLFYSVGIGQISSEVPQNLSASRPQDRQFILSSKKLLLSDSGFYLCAWSYSPSSGELFFGEGSRLTVL.

J is TRBJ2-3 and V is TRBV4-1; D gene uncertain. The CDR3 is 13 amino acids. Trimming took off 0 bases at V and 5 bases at J, with 6 bases between the two ends. Per germline, CDR1 MGHRA and CDR2 YSYEKL. The CDR3 region is CASSQDKEDTQYF. The CDR3 coding sequence is TGCGCCAGCAGCCAAGATAAGGAAGATACGCAGTATTTT.

The chain combines TRBV25-1 with TRBJ1-1, with TRBD1 matching 9 bases. The CDR3 sequence is 18 residues long. The V and J ends lost 3 bases and 6 bases, in that order; junction bases with no gene match: 17. Germline assignment: CDR1 MGHDK and CDR2 SYGVNS. CDR3 sequence: CASSDRPGTGLKQAEAFF. CDR3 DNA: TGTGCCAGCAGTGACCGGCCCGGGACAGGGCTTAAGCAGGCTGAAGCTTTCTTT.

The V gene is TRBV4-1, the J gene TRBJ2-5; TRBD1 aligns across 7 bases. The germline CDR1 and CDR2 sequences are MGHRA and YSYEKL. The CDR3 has 15 residues. V lost 2 bases, J lost 5 bases, and 8 bases stayed unmatched. CDR3 amino acids: CASSQNHQGGETQYF. CDR3 nucleotide sequence: TGCGCCAGCAGCCAAAACCACCAAGGGGGCGAGACCCAGTACTTC.

The chain has TRBV30 and TRBJ2-1; D ambiguous. Germline CDR1 and CDR2: GTSNPN and SVGIG (reference sequence). Trimming removed 4 bases at V and 6 bases at J, with 10 bases between. CDR3 size: 12 residues. The chain's CDR3 is CAWKGSGNEQFF. DNA of the CDR3: TGTGCCTGGAAAGGGTCGGGCAATGAGCAGTTCTTC.

This clone came up a few times. V usage is TRBV5-1 and J usage is TRBJ1-1; D is perhaps TRBD1 (6 bases). The CDR3 length is 15 residues. CDR1 and CDR2 from the germline V gene are SGHRS and YFSETQ. V lost 4 bases to trimming and J lost 3 bases, with 16 bases between them. The DNA of the CDR3 is TGCGCCAGCAGCACCGGGGGCACAGTGGACACTGAAGCTTTCTTT. It yields the protein CASSTGGTVDTEAFF.

The chain is built from TRBV4-1 and TRBJ1-1; D is uncertain. Germline V gene data show CDR1 as MGHRA and CDR2 as YSYEKL. The V gene lost 0 bases and the J gene lost 3 bases, with 17 bases spanning the gap. The CDR3 runs 17 residues. The CDR3 DNA sequence: TGCGCCAGCAGCCAAGATTTGGGAGCATGGGGAGACACTGAAGCTTTCTTT. It translates to CASSQDLGAWGDTEAFF.

This chain links TRBV29-1 with TRBJ2-6; D gene ambiguous. Germline assignment: CDR1 SQVTM and CDR2 ANQGSEA. Between the trimmed V and J ends, which lost 4 bases and 3 bases, there was a span of 7 bases. This CDR3 comprises 13 residues. CDR3 amino acids: CSVVVSGANVLTF. The CDR3 region has the DNA TGCAGCGTTGTGGTTAGTGGGGCCAACGTCCTGACTTTC. Complete variable domain (other parts from reference TRBV29-1 and TRBJ2-6): SAVISQKPSRDICQRGTSLTIQCQVDSQVTMMFWYRQQPGQSLTLIATANQGSEATYESGFVIDKFPISRPNLTFSTLTVSNMSPEDSSIYLCSVVVSGANVLTFGAGSRLTVL.

V gene TRBV5-6 combines with J gene TRBJ2-5, with D maybe TRBD1 (8 bases). CDR1 SGHDT and CDR2 YYEEEE come from the germline V gene. This CDR3 contains 13 residues. The V end lost 3 bases, the J end lost 4 bases, and 10 bases lay between the germline ends. For the CDR3, the DNA is TGTGCCAGCAGCTACAGGGGGGGAGAGACCCAGTACTTC. Encoded protein: CASSYRGGETQYF. Complete variable domain (other parts from reference TRBV5-6 and TRBJ2-5): DAGVTQSPTHLIKTRGQQVTLRCSPKSGHDTVSWYQQALGQGPQFIFQYYEEEERQRGNFPDRFSGHQFPNYSSELNVNALLLGDSALYLCASSYRGGETQYFGPGTRLLVL.

The V gene is TRBV9, the J gene TRBJ2-5, with TRBD2 identical over 9 bases. The germline V gene has CDR1 SGDLS and CDR2 YYNGEE. V lost 4 bases and J lost 3; bases outside the gene matches: 10. The CDR3 spans 16 residues. CDR3 residues: CASSSRVGTSKETQYF. The DNA for the CDR3 is TGTGCCAGCAGCTCTCGCGTCGGGACTAGCAAAGAGACCCAGTACTTC.

This chain links TRBV30 with TRBJ2-7; 10 bases map to TRBD1. The CDR3 runs 15 residues. Losses at the gene ends were 1 base for V and 0 bases for J; bases not matched to a gene: 3. The germline V gene has CDR1 GTSNPN and CDR2 SVGIG (reference sequence). CDR3 in DNA: TGTGCCTGGAGTGCGGGACAGGGGAGCTCCTACGAGCAGTACTTC. It translates to CAWSAGQGSSYEQYF.

The V and J genes are TRBV7-2 and TRBJ1-1; no firm D call. Trimming stripped 0 bases from V and 0 bases from J, with 8 bases between. The V gene's germline CDR1 is SGHTA and CDR2 FQGNSA. The CDR3 spans 15 residues. The CDR3 nucleotides read TGTGCCAGCAGCTTAGCGCCGGTTATGAACACTGAAGCTTTCTTT. It yields the protein CASSLAPVMNTEAFF. Variable domain in full (rest from reference TRBV7-2 and TRBJ1-1): GAGVSQSPSNKVTEKGKDVELRCDPISGHTALYWYRQSLGQGLEFLIYFQGNSAPDKSGLPSDRFSAERTGGSVSTLTIQRTQQEDSAVYLCASSLAPVMNTEAFFGQGTRLTVV.

This chain joins TRBV29-1 and TRBJ2-3; unclear D gene. The CDR3 contains 14 residues. V was clipped by 6 bases and J by 3 bases, with 16 bases between them. CDR1 is SQVTM and CDR2 is ANQGSEA in the germline V gene. The CDR3 region is CSVAWSRDTDTQYF. DNA for the CDR3: TGCAGCGTCGCTTGGTCCCGCGATACAGATACGCAGTATTTT.

J is TRBJ2-7 and V is TRBV15, with a weak D call TRBD1 (5 bases). With 0 bases removed from V and 4 bases from J, the gap between germline ends came to 7 bases. The V gene's germline CDR1 is LNHNV and CDR2 YYDKDF (reference sequence). The CDR3 is 13 amino acids. As DNA, the CDR3 is TGTGCCACCAGCAGAGATCCAGGGTACGAGCAGTACTTC. This sequence encodes CATSRDPGYEQYF.

This rearrangement joins TRBV29-1 to TRBJ2-2; D unclear. Per the germline V gene, CDR1 is SQVTM and CDR2 is ANQGSEA. This CDR3 has 13 residues. V was clipped by 5 bases and J by 4 bases, with 11 bases between them. CDR3 bases: TGCAGCGTTAGGGCAGGCCCCACCGGGGAGCTGTTTTTT. This codes for CSVRAGPTGELFF.

This clone was counted once. This chain joins TRBV30 and TRBJ1-1, with D possibly TRBD1 on 6 matching bases. V lost 0 bases to trimming and J lost 2 bases, with 13 bases between them. The CDR3 length is 15 residues. Germline CDR1 reads GTSNPN; CDR2 reads SVGIG (reference sequence). CDR3 amino acids: CAWSVLGTLNTEAFF. DNA of the CDR3: TGTGCCTGGAGTGTATTGGGGACACTTAACACTGAAGCTTTCTTT. The whole variable domain, filled in from reference TRBV30 and TRBJ1-1, reads SQTIHQWPATLVQPVGSPLSLECTVEGTSNPNLYWYRQAAGRGLQLLFYSVGIGQISSEVPQNLSASRPQDRQFILSSKKLLLSDSGFYLCAWSVLGTLNTEAFFGQGTRLTVV.